This TCR beta chain was recovered during a study of blood T cell repertoires in COVID-19. Assay: immunoSEQ multiplex PCR; the TCRdb copy retains only in-frame clones and omits some. The sample contains 55,000 to 80,000 clones, 83% of which appear only once. This CDR3 has 17 amino acids. Germline V gene sequence: CDR1 SGDLS, CDR2 YYNGEE. Trimming removed 4 bases from V and 1 base from J; junction bases left unmatched: 4. The V and J genes are TRBV9 and TRBJ2-2, with 13 bases matching TRBD2. The sample consisted of peripheral blood. The TCR originated in a woman over 75 with acute or convalescent COVID-19. The DNA of the CDR3 is TGTGCCAGCAGCTCTCGGACTAGCGGGGGGAACACCGGGGAGCTGTTTTTT. Its protein product is CASSSRTSGGNTGELFF.